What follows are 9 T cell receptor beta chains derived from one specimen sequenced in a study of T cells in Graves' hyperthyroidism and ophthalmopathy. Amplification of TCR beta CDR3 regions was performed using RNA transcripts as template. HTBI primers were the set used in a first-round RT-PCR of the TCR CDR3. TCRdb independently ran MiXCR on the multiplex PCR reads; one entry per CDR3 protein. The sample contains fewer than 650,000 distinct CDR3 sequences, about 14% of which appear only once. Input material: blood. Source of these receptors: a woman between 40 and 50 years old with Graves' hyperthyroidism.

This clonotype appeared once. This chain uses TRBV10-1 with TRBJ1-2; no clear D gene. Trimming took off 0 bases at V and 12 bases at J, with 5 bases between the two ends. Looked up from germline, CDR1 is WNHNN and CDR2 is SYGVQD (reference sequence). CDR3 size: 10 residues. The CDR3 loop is CASSESGHTF. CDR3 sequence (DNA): TGCGCCAGCAGTGAGTCTGGGCACACCTTC.

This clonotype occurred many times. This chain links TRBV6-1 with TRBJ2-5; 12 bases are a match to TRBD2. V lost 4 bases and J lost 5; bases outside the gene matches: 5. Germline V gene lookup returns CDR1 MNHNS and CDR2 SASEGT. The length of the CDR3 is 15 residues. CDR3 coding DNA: TGTGCCAGCAGTGGGACTAGCGGGATTTTGGAGACCCAGTACTTC. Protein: CASSGTSGILETQYF.

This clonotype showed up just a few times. CDR3 region: CASKLTTNTGELFF. CDR3 in DNA: TGTGCCAGCAAATTAACAACGAACACCGGGGAGCTGTTTTTT. The chain uses TRBV2 and TRBJ2-2; no definite D call. V lost 7 bases and J 0 bases, leaving 9 bases between the germline ends. Germline V gene lookup returns CDR1 SNHLY and CDR2 FYNNEI. The CDR3 length is 14 residues. Filled out from reference TRBV2 and TRBJ2-2, the complete variable domain reads EPEVTQTPSHQVTQMGQEVILRCVPISNHLYFYWYRQILGQKVEFLVSFYNNEISEKSEIFDDQFSVERPDGSNFTLKIRSTKLEDSAMYFCASKLTTNTGELFFGEGSRLTVL.

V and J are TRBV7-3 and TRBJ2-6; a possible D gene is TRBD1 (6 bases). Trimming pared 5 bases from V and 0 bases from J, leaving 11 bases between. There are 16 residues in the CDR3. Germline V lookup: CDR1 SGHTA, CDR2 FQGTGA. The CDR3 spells CASSIPGVSGANVLTF. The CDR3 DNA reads TGTGCCAGCAGCATCCCAGGGGTCTCTGGGGCCAACGTCCTGACTTTC.

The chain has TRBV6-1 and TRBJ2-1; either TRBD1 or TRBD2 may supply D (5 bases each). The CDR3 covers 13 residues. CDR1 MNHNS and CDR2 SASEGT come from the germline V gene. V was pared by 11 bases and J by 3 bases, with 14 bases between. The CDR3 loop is CASGDGDYNEQFF. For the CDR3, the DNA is TGTGCCTCCGGGGACGGGGACTACAATGAGCAGTTCTTC.

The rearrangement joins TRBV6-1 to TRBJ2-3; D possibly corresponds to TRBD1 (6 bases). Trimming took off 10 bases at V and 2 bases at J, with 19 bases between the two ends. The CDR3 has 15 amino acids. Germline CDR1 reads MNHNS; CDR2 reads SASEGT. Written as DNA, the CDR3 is TGTGCCAACTCGCACCAGGGGTCACACACAGATACGCAGTATTTT. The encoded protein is CANSHQGSHTDTQYF.

CDR3 loop: CASSFFGSGGGAGELFF. CDR3 sequence (DNA): TGTGCCAGCAGTTTCTTTGGTTCAGGGGGGGGGGCCGGGGAGCTGTTTTTT. The chain combines TRBV12-3 or TRBV12-4 with TRBJ2-2, with D perhaps assigned TRBD1 or TRBD2 (7 bases each). The CDR3 covers 17 residues. Trimming left V 3 bases short and J 6 bases short, with 20 bases between.

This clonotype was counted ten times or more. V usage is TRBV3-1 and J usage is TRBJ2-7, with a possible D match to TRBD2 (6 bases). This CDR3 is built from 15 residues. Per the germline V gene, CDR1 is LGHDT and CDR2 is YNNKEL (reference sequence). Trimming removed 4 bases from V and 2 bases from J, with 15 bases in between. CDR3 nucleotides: TGTGCCAGCAGCCTGATGGGCGGGGTCACCTACGAGCAGTACTTC. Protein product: CASSLMGGVTYEQYF.

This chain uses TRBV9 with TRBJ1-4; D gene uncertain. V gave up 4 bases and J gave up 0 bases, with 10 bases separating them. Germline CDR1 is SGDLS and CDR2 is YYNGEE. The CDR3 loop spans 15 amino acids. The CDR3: CASSPTFATNEKLFF. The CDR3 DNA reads TGTGCCAGCAGCCCCACCTTTGCAACTAATGAAAAACTGTTTTTT.